Included here is one T cell receptor (beta chain) sequence, with context. The data were obtained in a study of cytomegalovirus exposure and HLA in healthy donors. Losses at the gene ends were 5 bases for V and 4 bases for J; bases not matched to a gene: 6. This CDR3 has 15 residues. The germline CDR1 and CDR2 sequences are SGHTA and FQGNSA. In the PCR, 60 Vbeta and 13 Jbeta primers were used. This table comes from immunoSEQ multiplex PCR, and its TCRdb copy is limited to in-frame clones, with some not included. Counted here are about 280,000 clones, around 90% occurring once; the ten biggest clones make up about 2%.

The chain uses TRBV7-2 and TRBJ1-5, with TRBD1 matching over 9 bases. Sequenced: PBMCs. The source is a young woman in good health and CMV-seronegative. The CDR3 spells CASSPGDRVNQPQHF. CDR3 nucleotide sequence: TGTGCCAGCAGCCCCGGGGACAGGGTTAATCAGCCCCAGCATTTT.